A selection of T cell receptor beta chains follows, all from one sample in a study of T cells after yellow fever vaccination. TCRdb independently ran MiXCR on the 5' RACE reads; one entry per CDR3 protein. The data show 250,000 to 400,000 distinct CDR3 sequences, about 4% seen once. Material: PBMCs, obtained 5 days after the yellow fever booster vaccination. The receptor source for this set is a man between 18 and 29 years old who received the YFV17D yellow fever vaccine. CDR3s include the opening cysteine and the closing phenylalanine or tryptophan. The size entry is marked missing in some rows and otherwise reads once, few, many or a size class.

TRBV20-1	few	CSARSARVSYNEQFF
TRBV5-5	.	CASSFLGMEAFF
TRBV6-6	.	CASSYSVEVSGANVLTF
TRBV5-1	.	CASSSRGTDEKLFF
TRBV6-7	few	CAIFYGYTF
TRBV7-3	many	CASSLMSTTGELFF
TRBV5-1	.	CASSSTGQETEAFF
TRBV20-1	few	CSARGGPDHLAKNIQYF
TRBV5-1	.	CASSVVSGQGRFEAFF
TRBV9	.	CARGAYEQYF
TRBV27	few	CASSLSVLGTGELFF
TRBV11-1	.	CASSFSLRATDTQYF
TRBV9	.	CASSASGQGAVEQFF
TRBV7-3	.	CASSLHGGLPYNEQFF
TRBV27	few	CASSPKYRDEQYF